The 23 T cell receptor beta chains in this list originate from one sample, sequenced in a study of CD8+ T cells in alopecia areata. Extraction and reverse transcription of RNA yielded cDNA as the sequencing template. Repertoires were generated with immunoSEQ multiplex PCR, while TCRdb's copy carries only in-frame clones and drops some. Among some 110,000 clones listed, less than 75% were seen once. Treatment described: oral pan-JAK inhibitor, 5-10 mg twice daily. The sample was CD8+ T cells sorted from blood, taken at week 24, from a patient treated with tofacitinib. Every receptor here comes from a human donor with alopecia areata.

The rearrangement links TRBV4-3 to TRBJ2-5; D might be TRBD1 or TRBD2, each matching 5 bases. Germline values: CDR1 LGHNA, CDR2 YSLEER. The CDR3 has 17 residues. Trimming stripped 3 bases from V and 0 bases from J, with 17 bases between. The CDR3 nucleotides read TGCGCCAGCAGCCACCGCCCCCAGGGAGCGGACCAAGAGACCCAGTACTTC. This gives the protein CASSHRPQGADQETQYF.

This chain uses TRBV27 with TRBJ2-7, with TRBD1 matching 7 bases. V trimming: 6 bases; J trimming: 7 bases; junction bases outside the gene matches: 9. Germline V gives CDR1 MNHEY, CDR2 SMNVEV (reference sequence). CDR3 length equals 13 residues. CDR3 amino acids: CASRELTGREQYF. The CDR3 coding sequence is TGTGCCAGCAGAGAACTGACAGGGCGGGAGCAGTACTTC.

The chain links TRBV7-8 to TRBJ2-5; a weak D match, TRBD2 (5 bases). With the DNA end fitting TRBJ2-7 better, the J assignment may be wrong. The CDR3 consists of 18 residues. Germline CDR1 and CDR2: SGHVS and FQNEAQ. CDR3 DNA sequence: TGTGCCAGCAGCTCCCCGGGTAGCGACATACTCACCTCCTACGAGCAGTACTTC. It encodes CASSSPGSDILTSYEQYF.

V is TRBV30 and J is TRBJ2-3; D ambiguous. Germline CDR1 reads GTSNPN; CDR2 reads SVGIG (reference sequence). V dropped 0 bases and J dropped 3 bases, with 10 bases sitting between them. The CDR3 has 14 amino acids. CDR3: CAWSVLGPTDTQYF. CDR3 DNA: TGTGCCTGGAGTGTACTGGGCCCGACAGATACGCAGTATTTT.

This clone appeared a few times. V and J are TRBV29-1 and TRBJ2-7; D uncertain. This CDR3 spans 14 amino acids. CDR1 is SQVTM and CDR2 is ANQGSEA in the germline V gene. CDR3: CSVLTTDGSYEQYF. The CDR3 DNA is TGCAGTGTTTTAACCACGGACGGTTCCTACGAGCAGTACTTC.

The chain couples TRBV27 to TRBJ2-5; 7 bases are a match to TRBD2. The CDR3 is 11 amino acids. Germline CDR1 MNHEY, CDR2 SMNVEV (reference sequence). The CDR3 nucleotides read TGTTCCTCGGGGCAGGGAGGGCCCCAGTACTTC. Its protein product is CSSGQGGPQYF.

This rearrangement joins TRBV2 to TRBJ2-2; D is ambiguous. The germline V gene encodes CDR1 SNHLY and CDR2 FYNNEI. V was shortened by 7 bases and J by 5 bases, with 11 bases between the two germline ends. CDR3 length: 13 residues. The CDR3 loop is CASNFEETGELFF. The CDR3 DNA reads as TGTGCCAGCAACTTTGAGGAGACCGGGGAGCTGTTTTTT.

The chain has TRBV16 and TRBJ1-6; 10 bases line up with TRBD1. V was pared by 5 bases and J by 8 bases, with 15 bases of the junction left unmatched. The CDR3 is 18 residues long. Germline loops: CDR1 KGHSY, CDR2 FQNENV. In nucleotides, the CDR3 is TGTGCCAGCAGCGGGACAAAGGGACGGGACAGGGGTGATTCACCCCTCCACTTT. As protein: CASSGTKGRDRGDSPLHF.

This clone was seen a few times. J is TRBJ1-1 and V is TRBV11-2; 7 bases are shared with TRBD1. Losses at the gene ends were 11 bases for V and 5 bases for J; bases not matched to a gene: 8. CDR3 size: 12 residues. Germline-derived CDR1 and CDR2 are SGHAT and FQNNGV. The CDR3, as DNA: TGTGCCGGAGGGGGCTTGGGGACTGAAGCTTTCTTT. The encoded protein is CAGGGLGTEAFF.

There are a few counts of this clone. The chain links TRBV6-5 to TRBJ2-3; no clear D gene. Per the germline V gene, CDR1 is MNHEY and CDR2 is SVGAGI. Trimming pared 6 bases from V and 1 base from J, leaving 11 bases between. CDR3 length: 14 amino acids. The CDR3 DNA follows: TGTGCCAGCAGAACCAGAGACCGCACAGATACGCAGTATTTT. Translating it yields CASRTRDRTDTQYF.

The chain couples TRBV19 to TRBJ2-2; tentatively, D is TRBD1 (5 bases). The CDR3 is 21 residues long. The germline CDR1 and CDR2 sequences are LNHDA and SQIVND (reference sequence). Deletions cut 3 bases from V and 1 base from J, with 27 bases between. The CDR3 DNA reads TGTGCCAGTAGTATTGACAGAACTGGATTAACATCAGATCAGAACACCGGGGAGCTGTTTTTT. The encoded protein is CASSIDRTGLTSDQNTGELFF. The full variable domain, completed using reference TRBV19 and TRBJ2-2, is DGGITQSPKYLFRKEGQNVTLSCEQNLNHDAMYWYRQDPGQGLRLIYYSQIVNDFQKGDIAEGYSVSREKKESFPLTVTSAQKNPTAFYLCASSIDRTGLTSDQNTGELFFGEGSRLTVL.

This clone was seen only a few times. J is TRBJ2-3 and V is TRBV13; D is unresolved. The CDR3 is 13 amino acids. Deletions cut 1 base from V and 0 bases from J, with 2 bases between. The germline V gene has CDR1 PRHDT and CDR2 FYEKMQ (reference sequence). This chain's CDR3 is CASSLESTDTQYF. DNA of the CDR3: TGTGCCAGCAGCTTAGAAAGCACAGATACGCAGTATTTT.

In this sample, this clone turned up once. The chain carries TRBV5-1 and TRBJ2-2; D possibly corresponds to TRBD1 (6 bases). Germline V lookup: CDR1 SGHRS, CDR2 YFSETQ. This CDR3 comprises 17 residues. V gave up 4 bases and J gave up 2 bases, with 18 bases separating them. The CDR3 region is CASSPFVGTPNTGELFF. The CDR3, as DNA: TGCGCCAGCAGCCCGTTCGTCGGGACACCAAACACCGGGGAGCTGTTTTTT.

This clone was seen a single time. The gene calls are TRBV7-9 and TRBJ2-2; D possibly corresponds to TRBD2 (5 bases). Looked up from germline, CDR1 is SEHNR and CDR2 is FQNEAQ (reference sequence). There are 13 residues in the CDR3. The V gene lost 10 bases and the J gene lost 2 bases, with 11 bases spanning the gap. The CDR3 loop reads CAIDGINTGELFF. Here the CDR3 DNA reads TGTGCCATAGACGGGATCAACACCGGGGAGCTGTTTTTT.

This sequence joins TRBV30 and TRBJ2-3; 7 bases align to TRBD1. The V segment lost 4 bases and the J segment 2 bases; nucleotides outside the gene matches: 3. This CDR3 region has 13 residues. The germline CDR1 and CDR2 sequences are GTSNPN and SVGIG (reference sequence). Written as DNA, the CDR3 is TGTGCCTGGACCGGACAGGACACAGATACGCAGTATTTT. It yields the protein CAWTGQDTDTQYF.

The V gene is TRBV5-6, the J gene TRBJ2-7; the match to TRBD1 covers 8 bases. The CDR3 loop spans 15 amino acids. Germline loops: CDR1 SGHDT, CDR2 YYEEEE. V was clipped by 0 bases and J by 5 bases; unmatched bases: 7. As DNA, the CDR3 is TGTGCCAGCAGCTTGGCCGAGGCAGGGGGCCACGAGCAGTACTTC. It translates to CASSLAEAGGHEQYF.

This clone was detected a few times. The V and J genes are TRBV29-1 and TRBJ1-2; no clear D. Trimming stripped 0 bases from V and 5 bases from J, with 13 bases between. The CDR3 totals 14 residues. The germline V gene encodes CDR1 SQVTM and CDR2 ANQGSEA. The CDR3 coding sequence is TGCAGCGTTGAAGAAGCCCAGGAGGGTTATGGCTACACCTTC. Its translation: CSVEEAQEGYGYTF. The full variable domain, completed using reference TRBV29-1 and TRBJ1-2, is SAVISQKPSRDICQRGTSLTIQCQVDSQVTMMFWYRQQPGQSLTLIATANQGSEATYESGFVIDKFPISRPNLTFSTLTVSNMSPEDSSIYLCSVEEAQEGYGYTFGSGTRLTVV.

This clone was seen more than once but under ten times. CDR3 in amino acids: CSVQNLAELDYEQYF. The CDR3 coding sequence is TGCAGCGTTCAAAACCTAGCGGAACTCGACTACGAGCAGTACTTC. The chain uses TRBV29-1 and TRBJ2-7; 7 bases map to TRBD2. Trimming took 5 bases from V and 3 from J; bases not matched to a gene: 13. This CDR3 comprises 15 residues. Germline CDR1 and CDR2: SQVTM and ANQGSEA.

CDR3 bases: TGTGCCAGCAGCTTAGGCCTGGGAGGCCAAGAGACCCAGTACTTC. This encodes CASSLGLGGQETQYF. The chain has TRBV7-8 and TRBJ2-5, with a weak D call TRBD2 (6 bases). Germline lookup yields CDR1 SGHVS and CDR2 FQNEAQ. This CDR3 is built from 15 residues. The V gene lost 1 base and the J gene lost 1 base, with 10 bases spanning the gap.

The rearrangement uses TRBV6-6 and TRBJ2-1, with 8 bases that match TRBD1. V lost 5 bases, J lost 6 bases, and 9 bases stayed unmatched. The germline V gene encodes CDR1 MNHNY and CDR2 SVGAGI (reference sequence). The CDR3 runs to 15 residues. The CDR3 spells CASSDGTGHTNEQFF. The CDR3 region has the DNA TGTGCCAGCAGTGACGGGACAGGCCATACCAATGAGCAGTTCTTC.

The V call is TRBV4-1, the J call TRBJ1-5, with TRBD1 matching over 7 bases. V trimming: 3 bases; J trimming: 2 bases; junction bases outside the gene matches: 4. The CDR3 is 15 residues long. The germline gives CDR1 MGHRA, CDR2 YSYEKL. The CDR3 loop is CASSQRTGGNQPQHF. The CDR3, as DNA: TGCGCCAGCAGCCAGAGGACAGGAGGCAATCAGCCCCAGCATTTT.

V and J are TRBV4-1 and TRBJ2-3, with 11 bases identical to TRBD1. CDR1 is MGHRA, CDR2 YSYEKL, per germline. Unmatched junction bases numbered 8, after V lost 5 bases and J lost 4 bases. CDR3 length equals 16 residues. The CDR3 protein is CASSYPGTGGADTQYF. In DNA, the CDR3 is TGCGCCAGCAGCTATCCGGGGACAGGGGGAGCAGATACGCAGTATTTT.

The CDR3 DNA follows: TGTGCCAGCAGCCAGGGGACAGTTGAAGCTTTCTTT. It specifies CASSQGTVEAFF. This sequence joins TRBV25-1 and TRBJ1-1; 7 bases fit TRBD1. Germline values: CDR1 MGHDK, CDR2 SYGVNS. The CDR3 spans 12 residues. Trimming cost V 6 bases and J 7 bases; bases outside gene matches: 5.